The clone carrying this T cell receptor beta chain was counted only a few times. The sample belongs to a study of early T cells in non-severe SARS-CoV-2 infection. Germline CDR1 is MNHEY and CDR2 is SVGEGT. This CDR3 has 12 residues. V shed 5 bases and J shed 7 bases, with 12 bases lying between them. TCRdb used MiXCR to reprocess the 5' RACE reads, holding one entry per CDR3 protein. The data show roughly 70,000 distinct CDR3 sequences, 13% seen once. The clonotype comes from an adult who was a healthcare worker with PCR-confirmed SARS-CoV-2 infection or an uninfected control (not recorded which). The sequenced sample consisted of whole blood. The chain carries TRBV6-2 or TRBV6-3 and TRBJ2-7, with D maybe TRBD2 (5 bases). Written as DNA, the CDR3 is TGTGCCAGCAGTGCCACGGGGTCTGAGCAGTACTTC. Translating it yields CASSATGSEQYF.